This TCR beta chain is drawn from a study of cytomegalovirus exposure and HLA in healthy donors. Overall study context: The study placed 80% to 90% of its approximately 400 genotyped donors in the Caucasian-associated ancestry cluster. General observations from the study: DRB1 showed the most TCR associations and HLA-C the fewest in a later analysis, as rates varied by HLA locus. The records held CMV serostatus as the only immune exposure information.

The PCR had 60 Vbeta and 13 Jbeta primers. Here immunoSEQ multiplex PCR was the method, and the copy in TCRdb shows in-frame clones only, minus some. The profile shows approximately 190,000 clones, about nine tenths of them singletons. Sampled while nominally healthy, donors likely had unrecorded immune exposures. This clone appeared once. Its antigen remains unidentified. The source is a boy younger than 10 in good health and CMV-seronegative. Sequencing input: PBMCs.

This chain's CDR3 is CASSQELQGQGTDTQYF. In nucleotides, the CDR3 is TGTGCCAGCAGCCAGGAACTGCAGGGACAGGGCACAGATACGCAGTATTTT. The V gene is TRBV16, the J gene TRBJ2-3, with TRBD1 matching 8 bases. CDR3 length: 17 residues. Germline trimming cut 3 bases from V and 1 base from J; bases unmatched to any gene: 9. From germline, CDR1 is KGHSY and CDR2 FQNENV.